This T cell receptor (beta chain) appears in the sequencing data of a study of blood T cell repertoires in COVID-19. The assay was immunoSEQ multiplex PCR, and TCRdb's table has in-frame clones only and misses some. The sample holds 140,000 to 150,000 clones, almost 90% seen once. Notes on this clone: Different DNA sequences within this sample yield the same CDR3.

V lost 6 bases to trimming and J lost 0 bases; unmatched junction nucleotides: 3. Looked up from germline, CDR1 is LNHDA and CDR2 is SQIVND (reference sequence). CDR3 size: 15 residues. The specimen was peripheral blood. The sequence derives from a human donor in a cohort sampled during active COVID-19. The V gene is TRBV19, the J gene TRBJ2-1, with 9 nucleotides matching TRBD2. This CDR3 is CASRTSGPSYNEQFF. The CDR3 coding sequence is TGTGCCAGTAGAACTAGCGGGCCCTCCTACAATGAGCAGTTCTTC.